This T cell receptor (beta chain) was obtained from a study of cytomegalovirus exposure and HLA in healthy donors. Study background: In an earlier analysis, 90 million to 120 million unique TCR beta sequences were found from 150 million to 200 million T cells. General observations from the study: The classifier, whose performance was assessed in both the original and validation cohorts, reportedly diagnosed cytomegalovirus status with high specificity and sensitivity. Exclusion applied to some V segments, including TRBV6-2 and TRBV6-3, as they were indistinguishable. Earlier results showed most TCR beta V segments being productive about 87% or about 30% of the time.

The CDR3 has 15 amino acids. Trimming left V 1 base short and J 7 bases short, with 14 bases between. Per the germline V gene, CDR1 is LGHNA and CDR2 is YSLEER. With respect to this clone: The antigen remains unidentified.

With 60 Vbeta and 13 Jbeta primers, the PCR was carried out. Only in-frame clones appear in the TCRdb table, and some are missing; sequencing was by immunoSEQ multiplex PCR. The table includes fewer than 250,000 clones, about 79% detected once. This sequence was found in a male donor in good health and CMV-seronegative. The sample was PBMCs. The V and J genes are TRBV4-3 and TRBJ2-1; D gene ambiguous. CDR3 coding DNA: TGCGCCAGCAGCCAAGGACCGAACTACAATAATGAGCAGTTCTTC. Translated: CASSQGPNYNNEQFF.